This entry concerns a single T cell receptor beta chain. Its antigen remains unknown. Measured with immunoSEQ multiplex PCR; TCRdb has only the in-frame clones, and not every one. The sample has roughly 150,000 clones, 88% seen once. The data stem from a study of T cell responses to AZD1222 COVID-19 vaccine. Study findings and constraints: Per reports, nearly half of all spike-specific TCRs target regions that are unmutated in variants. Donors in the cohort were predominantly white British and more often female, and clonal diversity was possibly underestimated. With two AZD1222 doses given, Spike-specific TCR breadth and depth both rose.

Per the germline V gene, CDR1 is MNHEY and CDR2 is SMNVEV (reference sequence). The V and J ends lost 2 bases and 8 bases respectively, with 9 bases between them. The CDR3 is 12 residues long. This TCR was sampled from an adult in good health. Sequenced here: peripheral blood, sampled on day 0 of AZD1222 vaccination. The J gene is TRBJ1-2, the V gene TRBV27; the D is unclear. The CDR3 region has the DNA TGTGCCAGCAGTTTAAATGGGCAGGGCTACACCTTC. It is translated as CASSLNGQGYTF.